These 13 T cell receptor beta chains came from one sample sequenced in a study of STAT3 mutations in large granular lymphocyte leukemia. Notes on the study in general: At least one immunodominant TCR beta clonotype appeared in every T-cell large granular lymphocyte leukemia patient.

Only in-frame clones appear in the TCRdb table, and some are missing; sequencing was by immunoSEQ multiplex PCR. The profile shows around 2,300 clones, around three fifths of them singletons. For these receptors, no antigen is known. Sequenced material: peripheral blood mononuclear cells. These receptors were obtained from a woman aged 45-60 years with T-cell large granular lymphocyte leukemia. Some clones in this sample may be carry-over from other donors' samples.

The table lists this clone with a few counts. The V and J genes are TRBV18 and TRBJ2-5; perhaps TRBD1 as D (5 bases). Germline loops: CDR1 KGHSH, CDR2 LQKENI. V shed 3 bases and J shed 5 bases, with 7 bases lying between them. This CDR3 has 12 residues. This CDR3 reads CASSPAGETQYF. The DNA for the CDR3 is TGTGCCAGCTCACCTGCAGGGGAGACCCAGTACTTC.

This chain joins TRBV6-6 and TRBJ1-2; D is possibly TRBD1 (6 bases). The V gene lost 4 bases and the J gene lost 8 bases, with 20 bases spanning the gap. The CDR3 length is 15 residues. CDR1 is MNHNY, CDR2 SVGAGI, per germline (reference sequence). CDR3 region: CASSSNLQGLGGYTF. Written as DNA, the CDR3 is TGTGCCAGCAGTTCTAACCTACAGGGTCTGGGGGGCTACACCTTC.

The CDR3 loop is CASSLGERGTDTQYF. The CDR3 DNA follows: TGTGCCAGCAGCTTAGGGGAAAGGGGGACAGATACGCAGTATTTT. The chain has TRBV7-9 and TRBJ2-3, with a possible D match to TRBD1 (6 bases). V was clipped by 1 base and J by 3 bases, with 11 bases between them. The CDR3 totals 15 residues. Germline V gene sequence: CDR1 SEHNR, CDR2 FQNEAQ (reference sequence).

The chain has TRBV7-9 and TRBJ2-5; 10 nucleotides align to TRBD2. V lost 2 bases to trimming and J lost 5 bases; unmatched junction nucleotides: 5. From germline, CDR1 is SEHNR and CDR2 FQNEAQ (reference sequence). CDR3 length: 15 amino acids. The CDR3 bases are TGTGCCAGCAGCTTAAGCGGGAGGGCCATGGAGACCCAGTACTTC. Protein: CASSLSGRAMETQYF.

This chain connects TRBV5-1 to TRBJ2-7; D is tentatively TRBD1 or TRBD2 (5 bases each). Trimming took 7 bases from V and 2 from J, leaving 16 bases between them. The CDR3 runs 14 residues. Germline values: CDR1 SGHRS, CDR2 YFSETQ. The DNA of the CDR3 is TGCGCCAGCGGAGAGGGGTCGAGTCCCTACGAGCAGTACTTC. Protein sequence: CASGEGSSPYEQYF. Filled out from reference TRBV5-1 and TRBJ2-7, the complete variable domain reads KAGVTQTPRYLIKTRGQQVTLSCSPISGHRSVSWYQQTPGQGLQFLFEYFSETQRNKGNFPGRFSGRQFSNSRSEMNVSTLELGDSALYLCASGEGSSPYEQYFGPGTRLTVT.

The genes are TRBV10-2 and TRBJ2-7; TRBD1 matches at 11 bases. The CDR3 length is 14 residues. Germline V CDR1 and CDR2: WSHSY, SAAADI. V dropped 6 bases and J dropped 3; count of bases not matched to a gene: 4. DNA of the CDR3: TGCGCCAGCAGGACCGGGACAGGGGGCTACGAGCAGTACTTC. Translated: CASRTGTGGYEQYF.

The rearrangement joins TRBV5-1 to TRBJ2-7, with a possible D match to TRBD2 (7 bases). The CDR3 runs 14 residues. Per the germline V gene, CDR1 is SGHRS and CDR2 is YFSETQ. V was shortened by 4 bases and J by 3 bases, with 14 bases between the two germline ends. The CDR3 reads CASSTAGDYYEQYF. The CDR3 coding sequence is TGCGCCAGCAGCACCGCAGGGGACTACTACGAGCAGTACTTC. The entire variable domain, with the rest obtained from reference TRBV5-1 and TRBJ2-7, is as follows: KAGVTQTPRYLIKTRGQQVTLSCSPISGHRSVSWYQQTPGQGLQFLFEYFSETQRNKGNFPGRFSGRQFSNSRSEMNVSTLELGDSALYLCASSTAGDYYEQYFGPGTRLTVT.

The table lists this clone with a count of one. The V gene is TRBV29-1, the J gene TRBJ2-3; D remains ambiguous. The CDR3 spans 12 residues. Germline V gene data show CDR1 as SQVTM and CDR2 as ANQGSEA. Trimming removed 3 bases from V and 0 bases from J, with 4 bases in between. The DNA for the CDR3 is TGCAGCGTTGACGGGAGCACAGATACGCAGTATTTT. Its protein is CSVDGSTDTQYF.

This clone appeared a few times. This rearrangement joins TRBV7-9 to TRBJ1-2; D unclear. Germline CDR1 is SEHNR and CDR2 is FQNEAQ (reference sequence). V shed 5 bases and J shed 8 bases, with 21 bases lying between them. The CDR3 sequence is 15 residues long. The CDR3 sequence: CASSPNHRVPRGYTF. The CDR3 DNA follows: TGTGCCAGCAGCCCAAACCACCGGGTCCCGAGGGGCTACACCTTC.

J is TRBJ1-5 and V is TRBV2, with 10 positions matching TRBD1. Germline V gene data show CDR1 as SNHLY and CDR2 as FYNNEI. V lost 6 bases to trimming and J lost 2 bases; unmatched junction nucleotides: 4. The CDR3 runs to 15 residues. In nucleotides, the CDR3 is TGTGCCAGCAGCCAGGGACAGGGGCGCAATCAGCCCCAGCATTTT. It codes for CASSQGQGRNQPQHF.

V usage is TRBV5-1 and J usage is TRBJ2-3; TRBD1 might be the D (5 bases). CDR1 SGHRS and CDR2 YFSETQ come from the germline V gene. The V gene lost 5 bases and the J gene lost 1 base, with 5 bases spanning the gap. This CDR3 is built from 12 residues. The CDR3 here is CASRGGTDTQYF. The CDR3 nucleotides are TGCGCCAGCAGAGGGGGCACAGATACGCAGTATTTT.

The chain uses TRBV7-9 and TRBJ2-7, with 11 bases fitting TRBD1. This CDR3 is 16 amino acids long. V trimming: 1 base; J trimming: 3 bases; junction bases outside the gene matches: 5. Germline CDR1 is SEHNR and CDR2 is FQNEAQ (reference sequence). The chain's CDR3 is CASSLVRTGGYYEQYF. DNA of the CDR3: TGTGCCAGCAGCTTAGTCCGGACAGGGGGCTACTACGAGCAGTACTTC.

This CDR3 is CASSLGDLHGNWNTGELFF. Written as DNA, the CDR3 is TGTGCCAGCAGCTTGGGGGATCTTCACGGGAATTGGAACACCGGGGAGCTGTTTTTT. V is TRBV5-7 and J is TRBJ2-2; D is perhaps TRBD2 (5 bases). TRBV5-7 carries the ORF label, with uncertain function. The CDR3 consists of 19 residues. The ends were cut back, 0 bases at V and 1 base at J, with 19 bases in the middle.